What follows are 9 T cell receptor beta chains derived from one specimen sequenced in a study of blood T cell repertoires in COVID-19. Here immunoSEQ multiplex PCR was the method, and the copy in TCRdb shows in-frame clones only, minus some. The sample yields fewer than 65,000 clones, approximately 80% seen once. Sequencing used peripheral blood. These receptors all stem from a man between 25 and 39 years old with COVID-19, enrolled during active disease.

The V and J genes are TRBV23-1 and TRBJ2-7; 8 bases align to TRBD1. TRBV23-1 is an ORF, with its function uncertain. This CDR3 has 15 amino acids. J was trimmed by 3 bases and V by 4 bases; bases with no gene match: 8. CDR3 nucleotide sequence: TGCGCCAGCAGTCTCCTCTTGGGACAGGTCTACGAGCAGTACTTC. This gives the protein CASSLLLGQVYEQYF.

The V gene is TRBV6-5, the J gene TRBJ1-2; D unclear. CDR1 MNHEY and CDR2 SVGAGI come from the germline V gene. V was pared by 0 bases and J by 8 bases, with 16 bases between. The CDR3 sequence is 15 residues long. As DNA, the CDR3 is TGTGCCAGCAGTTACTCTGTTTTCCGGGGAGACGGCTACACCTTC. Translation: CASSYSVFRGDGYTF.

J is TRBJ1-3 and V is TRBV9; D gene ambiguous. This CDR3 region has 14 residues. Germline V lookup: CDR1 SGDLS, CDR2 YYNGEE. V lost 4 bases to trimming and J lost 0 bases, with 8 bases between them. This CDR3 reads CASSTGSSGNTIYF. The CDR3 coding sequence is TGTGCCAGCAGCACCGGGTCCTCTGGAAACACCATATATTTT. The variable domain in full, with the rest retrieved from reference TRBV9 and TRBJ1-3, is DSGVTQTPKHLITATGQRVTLRCSPRSGDLSVYWYQQSLDQGLQFLIQYYNGEERAKGNILERFSAQQFPDLHSELNLSSLELGDSALYFCASSTGSSGNTIYFGEGSWLTVV.

CDR3 loop: CASMVRTAQETQYF. The CDR3 DNA reads as TGTGCCAGCATGGTCAGGACTGCACAAGAGACCCAGTACTTC. The chain couples TRBV2 to TRBJ2-5, with D maybe TRBD2 (5 bases). Germline values: CDR1 SNHLY, CDR2 FYNNEI. CDR3 length: 14 residues. The V and J ends lost 7 bases and 2 bases respectively, with 14 bases between them.

This clone was counted once. The chain employs TRBV5-1 and TRBJ1-5, with D hard to call. The CDR3 length is 15 residues. The V end was cut by 1 base, the J end by 2 bases, with 10 bases between. The germline CDR1 and CDR2 sequences are SGHRS and YFSETQ. The CDR3 nucleotides read TGCGCCAGCAGCTTGTATCCAGGCCGCAATCAGCCCCAGCATTTT. Its translation is CASSLYPGRNQPQHF.

This chain links TRBV9 with TRBJ2-6; 10 bases are a match to TRBD1. The CDR3 has 17 residues. Germline CDR1 reads SGDLS; CDR2 reads YYNGEE. Trimming at V came to 2 bases and at J to 4 bases, leaving 6 bases not matched to a gene. The CDR3 loop is CASSVTGTGAGANVLTF. For the CDR3, the DNA is TGTGCCAGCAGCGTCACCGGGACAGGGGCCGGGGCCAACGTCCTGACTTTC. Filled out from reference TRBV9 and TRBJ2-6, the complete variable domain reads DSGVTQTPKHLITATGQRVTLRCSPRSGDLSVYWYQQSLDQGLQFLIQYYNGEERAKGNILERFSAQQFPDLHSELNLSSLELGDSALYFCASSVTGTGAGANVLTFGAGSRLTVL.

This clone was recorded a few times. This sequence joins TRBV20-1 and TRBJ2-7; D remains unclear. The length of the CDR3 is 10 residues. V was trimmed by 7 bases and J by 5 bases, leaving 9 bases between them. Germline-derived CDR1 and CDR2 are DFQATT and SNEGSKA (reference sequence). DNA of the CDR3: TGCAGTGGACTCGGCAACGAGCAGTACTTC. Its translation is CSGLGNEQYF.

This rearrangement joins TRBV7-3 to TRBJ2-2; TRBD2 aligns across 8 bases. With V trimmed by 9 bases and J by 3 bases, 9 bases remained unmatched. Looked up from germline, CDR1 is SGHTA and CDR2 is FQGTGA. The CDR3 covers 15 residues. The CDR3 nucleotides are TGTGCCAGTACCAACGGGAGGGCCGACACCGGGGAGCTGTTTTTT. It encodes CASTNGRADTGELFF. Variable domain in full (rest from reference TRBV7-3 and TRBJ2-2): GAGVSQTPSNKVTEKGKYVELRCDPISGHTALYWYRQSLGQGPEFLIYFQGTGAADDSGLPNDRFFAVRPEGSVSTLKIQRTERGDSAVYLCASTNGRADTGELFFGEGSRLTVL.

This chain connects TRBV2 to TRBJ1-2; perhaps TRBD1 as D (5 bases). CDR1 and CDR2 (germline): SNHLY, FYNNEI. The CDR3 loop spans 13 amino acids. The V end lost 4 bases, the J end lost 5 bases, and 11 bases lay between the germline ends. The CDR3 DNA reads TGTGCCAGCAGTGTGGAGGGGAAGTATGGCTACACCTTC. Translation: CASSVEGKYGYTF. The whole variable domain, filled in from reference TRBV2 and TRBJ1-2, reads EPEVTQTPSHQVTQMGQEVILRCVPISNHLYFYWYRQILGQKVEFLVSFYNNEISEKSEIFDDQFSVERPDGSNFTLKIRSTKLEDSAMYFCASSVEGKYGYTFGSGTRLTVV.